This T cell receptor beta chain was retrieved from a study of CD8 T cells in ankylosing spondylitis. General observations from the study: Disease-linked clones reportedly concentrated significantly in matched ankylosing spondylitis synovial fluid. Seemingly distinctive of ankylosing spondylitis blood was a TCR beta motif formed by eight highly homologous variants. Past research had described some motif variants in reactive arthritis synovial fluid and blood. As for the disease-linked clones, they showed a CD8+ phenotype and occurred at relatively low frequencies in peripheral blood.

Comment on this clonotype: The antigen is unknown. A much bigger clone sits one base away, suggesting this may be a read error.

5'-RACE, quantitative and with molecular barcodes, yielded the TCR beta libraries. Via MiXCR, TCRdb re-called the 5' RACE reads, giving one row per CDR3 protein. This repertoire shows fewer than 750,000 distinct CDR3 sequences, under 20% found once; its top ten account for under 20%. Losses at the gene ends were 3 bases for V and 2 bases for J; bases not matched to a gene: 5. The CDR3 consists of 14 residues. Germline V lookup: CDR1 SGHRS, CDR2 YFSETQ. Material: blood, either unsorted or a sorted T cell fraction (not recorded which). The rearrangement uses TRBV5-1 and TRBJ2-7, with TRBD1 matching 7 bases. The sequence derives from a male donor with ankylosing spondylitis. CDR3 nucleotide sequence: TGCGCCAGCAGCTGGGTGACAGGGCCCTACGAGCAGTACTTC. Translating gives CASSWVTGPYEQYF.